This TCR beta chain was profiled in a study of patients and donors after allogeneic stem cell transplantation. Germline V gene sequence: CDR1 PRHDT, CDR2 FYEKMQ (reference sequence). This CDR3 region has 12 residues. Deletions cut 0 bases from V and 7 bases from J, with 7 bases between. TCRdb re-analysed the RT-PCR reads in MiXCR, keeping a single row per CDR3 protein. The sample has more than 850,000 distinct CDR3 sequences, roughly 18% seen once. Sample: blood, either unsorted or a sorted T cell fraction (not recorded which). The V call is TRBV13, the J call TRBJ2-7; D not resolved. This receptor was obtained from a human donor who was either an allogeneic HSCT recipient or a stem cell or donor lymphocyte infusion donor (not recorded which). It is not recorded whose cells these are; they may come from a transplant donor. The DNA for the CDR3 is TGTGCCAGCAGCTTAGGCAAAGGGGAGCAGTACTTC. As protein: CASSLGKGEQYF.